These T cell receptor beta chains were read from a single sample in a study of blood T cell repertoires in COVID-19. Data came from immunoSEQ multiplex PCR; TCRdb stores just in-frame clones and leaves some out. Among just over 300,000 clones, roughly 90% were seen once, and the ten largest hold approximately 2.2%. Material: peripheral blood. The origin of the receptors is a man aged 18 to 29 with active or convalescent COVID-19. Each CDR3 is given with its conserved first and last residue. Each record gives: V gene, D gene, J gene, clone size, CDR3 protein. The D gene is left open where the match is weak. Some rows have no size entry. The others give once, few or many, or a class for an expanded clone.

V: TRBV6-2/TRBV6-3; D: TRBD1; J: TRBJ2-7; size: -; CDR3: CASSFRDRTYEQYF
V: TRBV12-3/TRBV12-4; D: -; J: TRBJ1-1; size: -; CDR3: CASSFSMNTEAFF
V: TRBV28; D: -; J: TRBJ1-2; size: -; CDR3: CASTPRGSGGYTF
V: TRBV6-2/TRBV6-3; D: -; J: TRBJ2-7; size: -; CDR3: CASSYRGKSLSYEQYF
V: TRBV7-2; D: TRBD1; J: TRBJ2-2; size: -; CDR3: CASSYWGQRGTGELFF
V: TRBV7-9; D: TRBD1; J: TRBJ2-7; size: once; CDR3: CASSPRGQGAEEQYF
V: TRBV6-5; D: -; J: TRBJ2-7; size: -; CDR3: CASSYSDISYEQYF
V: TRBV11-2; D: TRBD1; J: TRBJ1-1; size: -; CDR3: CATKPTGAVPLNTEAFF
V: TRBV4-1; D: TRBD1; J: TRBJ1-4; size: -; CDR3: CASSSRTGENKKLFF
V: TRBV25-1; D: -; J: TRBJ1-2; size: -; CDR3: CASSELSAGNYGYTF
V: TRBV6-1; D: -; J: TRBJ1-2; size: -; CDR3: CASSYSNYGYTF
V: TRBV25-1; D: -; J: TRBJ1-4; size: -; CDR3: CASSDRVELNEKLFF
V: TRBV6-5; D: TRBD1; J: TRBJ2-5; size: -; CDR3: CASTNLGTGGETQYF
V: TRBV18; D: -; J: TRBJ1-2; size: -; CDR3: CASSPSQGSYGYTF
V: TRBV4-3; D: TRBD1; J: TRBJ1-4; size: once; CDR3: CASSQDWGGDRGYEKLFF
V: TRBV19; D: TRBD1; J: TRBJ1-2; size: -; CDR3: CASSIGTGGMYGYGYTF
V: TRBV12-5; D: TRBD1; J: TRBJ1-1; size: -; CDR3: CASTGGKGTEAFF
V: TRBV6-6; D: -; J: TRBJ2-7; size: -; CDR3: CASLMGREQYF
V: TRBV11-2; D: TRBD1; J: TRBJ2-3; size: -; CDR3: CASSPGQGTDTQYF
V: TRBV20-1; D: -; J: TRBJ1-2; size: -; CDR3: CSASPTGGKVSGYTF
V: TRBV9; D: -; J: TRBJ2-7; size: -; CDR3: CASSVVAVDDEQYF
V: TRBV5-1; D: TRBD1; J: TRBJ1-1; size: -; CDR3: CASSGRQGRTEAFF
V: TRBV6-5; D: -; J: TRBJ2-4; size: once; CDR3: CASSPGWDIQYF
V: TRBV15; D: -; J: TRBJ1-6; size: -; CDR3: CATSRDRESPLHF
V: TRBV27; D: TRBD1; J: TRBJ2-5; size: -; CDR3: CASSLLGQGLGETQYF
V: TRBV19; D: TRBD1; J: TRBJ1-2; size: -; CDR3: CASRVGGTWDGYTF
V: TRBV7-2; D: TRBD1; J: TRBJ1-4; size: -; CDR3: CASSRRDRGSDEKLFF
V: TRBV4-2; D: TRBD2; J: TRBJ2-1; size: -; CDR3: CASSQEGLAQNNEQFF
V: TRBV5-8; D: -; J: TRBJ1-5; size: -; CDR3: CASSVTRGSNQPQHF
V: TRBV5-4; D: TRBD1; J: TRBJ1-2; size: -; CDR3: CASSQQGWDGYTF
V: TRBV4-1; D: -; J: TRBJ2-7; size: -; CDR3: CASSLRDFGEQYF
V: TRBV7-8; D: TRBD2; J: TRBJ2-5; size: -; CDR3: CASSLRSGRQETQYF
V: TRBV19; D: TRBD1; J: TRBJ1-5; size: -; CDR3: CASSPQGYGQPQHF
V: TRBV4-3; D: -; J: TRBJ1-2; size: once; CDR3: CASSQANYGYTF
V: TRBV7-9; D: -; J: TRBJ2-6; size: -; CDR3: CASSRYPGTLGANVLTF
V: TRBV7-2; D: -; J: TRBJ1-6; size: few; CDR3: CASSLGARSGSPLHF
V: TRBV11-2; D: -; J: TRBJ1-5; size: -; CDR3: CASSLERRGGSRNQPQHF
V: TRBV11-3; D: -; J: TRBJ2-7; size: -; CDR3: CASSLGTNYEQYF
V: TRBV19; D: -; J: TRBJ2-2; size: -; CDR3: CASSWWGATGELFF
V: TRBV7-2; D: -; J: TRBJ2-5; size: once; CDR3: CASSLFGGGIRETQYF
V: TRBV5-8; D: TRBD1; J: TRBJ1-4; size: -; CDR3: CASSLGQGGEKLFF
V: TRBV6-5; D: -; J: TRBJ2-7; size: -; CDR3: CASIPRSSYEQYF
V: TRBV28; D: -; J: TRBJ2-1; size: -; CDR3: CASTQGSQIPYDEQFF
V: TRBV3-1/TRBV3-2; D: TRBD1; J: TRBJ2-7; size: -; CDR3: CASSQGNRGYEQYF
V: TRBV19; D: TRBD1; J: TRBJ1-1; size: few; CDR3: CASSLTGGTEAFF